What follows describes a single T cell receptor (beta chain). Measured with immunoSEQ multiplex PCR; TCRdb has only the in-frame clones, and not every one. Altogether roughly 300,000 clones are present, less than 90% being singletons, with the ten largest covering more than 0.9%. This entry comes from a study of blood T cell repertoires in COVID-19. About the study: COVID-19 samples from acute and convalescent phases originated in the United States, Italy and Spain. T cells, B-cell-depleted T cells, or PBMCs provided the cDNA or gDNA that served as material.

Trimming cost V 5 bases and J 7 bases, with 18 bases left between them. The CDR3 covers 16 residues. CDR1 is SGHVS, CDR2 FQNEAQ, per germline. The TCR originated in a woman under 40 who had recovered from COVID-19. V and J are TRBV7-8 and TRBJ1-6; no definite D call. Material for sequencing was PBMCs or T cells enriched from blood (not recorded which). CDR3 DNA: TGTGCCAGCAGCCCGGGAAACGGGCGGATGAATTCACCCCTCCACTTT. Protein: CASSPGNGRMNSPLHF.